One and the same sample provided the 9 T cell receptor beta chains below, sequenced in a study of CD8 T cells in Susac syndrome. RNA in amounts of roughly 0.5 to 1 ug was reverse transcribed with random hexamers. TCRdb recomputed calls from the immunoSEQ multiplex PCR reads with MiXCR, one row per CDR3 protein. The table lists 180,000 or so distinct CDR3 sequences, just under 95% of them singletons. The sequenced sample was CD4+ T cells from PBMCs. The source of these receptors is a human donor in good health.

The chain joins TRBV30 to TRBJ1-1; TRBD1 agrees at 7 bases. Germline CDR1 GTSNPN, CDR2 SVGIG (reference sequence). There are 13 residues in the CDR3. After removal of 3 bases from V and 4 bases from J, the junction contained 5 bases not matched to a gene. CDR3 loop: CAWSDRAATEAFF. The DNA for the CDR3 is TGTGCCTGGAGCGACAGGGCCGCCACTGAAGCTTTCTTT.

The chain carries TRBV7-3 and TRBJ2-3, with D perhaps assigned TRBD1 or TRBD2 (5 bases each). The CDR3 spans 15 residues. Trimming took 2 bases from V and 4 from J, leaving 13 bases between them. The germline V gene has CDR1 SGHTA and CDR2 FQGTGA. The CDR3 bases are TGTGCCAGCAGCTTAGGGGACCTGGGGTCAGATACGCAGTATTTT. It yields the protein CASSLGDLGSDTQYF.

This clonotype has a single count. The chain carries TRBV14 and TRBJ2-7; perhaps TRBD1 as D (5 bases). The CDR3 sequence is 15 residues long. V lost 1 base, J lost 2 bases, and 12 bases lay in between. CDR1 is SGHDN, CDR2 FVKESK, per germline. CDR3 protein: CASSQGLQVTYEQYF. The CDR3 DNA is TGTGCCAGCAGCCAAGGGTTACAGGTAACCTACGAGCAGTACTTC.

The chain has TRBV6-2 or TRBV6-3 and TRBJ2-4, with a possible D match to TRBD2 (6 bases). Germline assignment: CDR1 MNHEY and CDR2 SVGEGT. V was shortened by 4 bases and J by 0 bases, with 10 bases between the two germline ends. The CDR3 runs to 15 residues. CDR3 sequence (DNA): TGTGCCAGCAGTTCTAGCGAGAAAGCCAAAAACATTCAGTACTTC. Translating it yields CASSSSEKAKNIQYF.

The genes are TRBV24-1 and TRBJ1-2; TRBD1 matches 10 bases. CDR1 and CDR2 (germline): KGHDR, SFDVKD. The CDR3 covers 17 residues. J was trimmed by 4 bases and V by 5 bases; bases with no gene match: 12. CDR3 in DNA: TGTGCCACCAGTGCCGGCCCCGGGACAGGGGAATCCTATGGCTACACCTTC. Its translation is CATSAGPGTGESYGYTF.

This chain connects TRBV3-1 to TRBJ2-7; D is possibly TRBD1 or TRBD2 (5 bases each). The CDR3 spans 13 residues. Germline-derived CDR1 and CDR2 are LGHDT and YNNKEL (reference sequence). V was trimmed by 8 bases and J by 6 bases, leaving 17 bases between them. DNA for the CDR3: TGTGCCAGCGGCCCAGGGAGCACGGCCGAGCAGTACTTC. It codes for CASGPGSTAEQYF.

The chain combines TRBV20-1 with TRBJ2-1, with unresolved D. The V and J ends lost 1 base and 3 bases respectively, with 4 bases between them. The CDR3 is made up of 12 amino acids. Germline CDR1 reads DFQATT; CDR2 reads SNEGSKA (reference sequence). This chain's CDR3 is CSARADYNEQFF. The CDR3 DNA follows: TGCAGTGCTAGAGCGGACTACAATGAGCAGTTCTTC.

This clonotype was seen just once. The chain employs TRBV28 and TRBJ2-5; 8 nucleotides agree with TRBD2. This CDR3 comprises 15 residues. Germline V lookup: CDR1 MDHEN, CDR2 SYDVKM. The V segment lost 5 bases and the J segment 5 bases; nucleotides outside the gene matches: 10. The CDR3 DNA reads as TGTGCCAGCAGTCCCGGGACTAGTAATCGGGAGACCCAGTACTTC. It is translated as CASSPGTSNRETQYF.

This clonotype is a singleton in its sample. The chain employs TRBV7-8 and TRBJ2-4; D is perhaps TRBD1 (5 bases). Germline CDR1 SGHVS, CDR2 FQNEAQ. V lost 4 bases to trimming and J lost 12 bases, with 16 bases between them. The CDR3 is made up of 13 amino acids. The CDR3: CASSSQGYLAQYF. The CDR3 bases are TGTGCCAGCAGCTCTCAGGGTTATCTGGCTCAGTACTTC.